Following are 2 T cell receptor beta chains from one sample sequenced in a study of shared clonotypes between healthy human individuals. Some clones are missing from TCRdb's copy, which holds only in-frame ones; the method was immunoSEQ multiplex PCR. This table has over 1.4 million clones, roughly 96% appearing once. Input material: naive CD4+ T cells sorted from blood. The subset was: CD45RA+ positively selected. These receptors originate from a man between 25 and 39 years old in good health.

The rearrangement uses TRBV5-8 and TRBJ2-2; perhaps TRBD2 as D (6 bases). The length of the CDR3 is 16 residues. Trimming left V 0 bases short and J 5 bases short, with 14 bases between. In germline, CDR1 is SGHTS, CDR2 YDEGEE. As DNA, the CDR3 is TGTGCCAGCAGCTTGGGACGGAGGGCCTGGACCGGGGAGCTGTTTTTT. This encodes CASSLGRRAWTGELFF.

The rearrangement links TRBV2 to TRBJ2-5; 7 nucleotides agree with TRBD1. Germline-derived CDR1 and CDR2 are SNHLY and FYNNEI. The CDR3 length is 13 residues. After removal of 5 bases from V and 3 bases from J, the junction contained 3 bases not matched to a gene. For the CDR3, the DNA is TGTGCCAGCAGTACAGGGGTCGAAGAGACCCAGTACTTC. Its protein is CASSTGVEETQYF.